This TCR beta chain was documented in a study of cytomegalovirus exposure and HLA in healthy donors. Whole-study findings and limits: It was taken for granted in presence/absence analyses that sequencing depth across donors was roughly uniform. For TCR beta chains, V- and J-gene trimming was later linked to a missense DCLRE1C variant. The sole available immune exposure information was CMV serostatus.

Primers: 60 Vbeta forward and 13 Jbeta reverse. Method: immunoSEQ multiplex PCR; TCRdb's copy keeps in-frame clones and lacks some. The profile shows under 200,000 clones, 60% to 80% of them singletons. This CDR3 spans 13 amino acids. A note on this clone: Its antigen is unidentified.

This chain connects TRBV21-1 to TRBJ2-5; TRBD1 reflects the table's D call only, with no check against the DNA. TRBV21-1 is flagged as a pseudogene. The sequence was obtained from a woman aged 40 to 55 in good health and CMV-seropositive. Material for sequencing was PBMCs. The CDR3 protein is CASSNQAVGTQYF. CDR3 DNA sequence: TGTGCCAGCAGCAACCAGGCTGTGGGGACCCAGTACTTC.